One and the same sample provided the 3 T cell receptor beta chains below, sequenced in a study of T cell changes during pregnancy in multiple sclerosis (dated by TCRdb to the late 2010s). Library creation used the immunoSEQ multiplex PCR assay. TCRdb re-hosts the immuneACCESS table, in-frame sequences only. Its copies lack some clones; in the studies checked, an unresolved V gene accounts for under half of them, and the cause for the rest is not known. This sample comprises tens of thousands of clones, just over 90% of them detected only once. The ten largest account for around 1.4% of the sample. This specimen was peripheral blood, taken in the third trimester of pregnancy. These receptors were collected from a female donor in good health, enrolled as a control in a pregnancy study.

The chain carries TRBV4-1 and TRBJ1-3; D not resolved. The length of the CDR3 is 15 residues. The germline CDR1 and CDR2 sequences are MGHRA and YSYEKL. V dropped 4 bases and J dropped 4 bases, with 14 bases sitting between them. CDR3 region: CASSPTAGRGNTIYF. The CDR3 DNA sequence: TGCGCCAGCAGCCCTACAGCGGGTAGGGGAAACACCATATATTTT.

The CDR3 here is CASSAWDSYGYTF. CDR3 DNA: TGTGCCAGCAGCGCCTGGGACAGCTATGGCTACACCTTC. This chain joins TRBV7-9 and TRBJ1-2; TRBD1 matches at 7 bases. Germline trimming cut 5 bases from V and 4 bases from J; bases unmatched to any gene: 4. Germline lookup yields CDR1 SEHNR and CDR2 FQNEAQ (reference sequence). The length of the CDR3 is 13 residues.

The V call is TRBV5-1, the J call TRBJ2-2; TRBD1 aligns across 7 bases. This CDR3 region has 14 residues. The germline V gene encodes CDR1 SGHRS and CDR2 YFSETQ. Trimming removed 4 bases from V and 4 bases from J; junction bases left unmatched: 4. The CDR3 reads CASSVDRRTGELFF. DNA of the CDR3: TGCGCCAGCAGCGTGGACAGGCGCACCGGGGAGCTGTTTTTT.